The 15 T cell receptor beta chains presented below share a single source sample, sequenced in a study of cytomegalovirus exposure and HLA in healthy donors. TCRdb keeps only in-frame clones here, not all; method: immunoSEQ multiplex PCR. The sample consists of some 45,000 clones, about 94% of them appearing once. Input material: PBMCs. These receptor sequences come from a young woman in good health and CMV-seropositive.

The rearrangement joins TRBV7-2 to TRBJ2-7; 10 nucleotides align to TRBD2. V shed 5 bases, J shed 2 bases, and the junction held 3 bases outside the gene matches. Per the germline V gene, CDR1 is SGHTA and CDR2 is FQGNSA. This CDR3 region has 14 residues. The CDR3 here is CASSPLAGAYEQYF. As DNA, the CDR3 is TGTGCCAGCAGCCCCCTAGCGGGGGCCTACGAGCAGTACTTC. The full variable domain, with the rest looked up from reference TRBV7-2 and TRBJ2-7, is GAGVSQSPSNKVTEKGKDVELRCDPISGHTALYWYRQSLGQGLEFLIYFQGNSAPDKSGLPSDRFSAERTGGSVSTLTIQRTQQEDSAVYLCASSPLAGAYEQYFGPGTRLTVT.

The chain has TRBV7-3 and TRBJ2-6; D gene unclear. The CDR3 spans 18 residues. Germline V gene sequence: CDR1 SGHTA, CDR2 FQGTGA. With 1 base removed from V and 0 bases from J, the gap between germline ends came to 13 bases. The CDR3 coding sequence is TGTGCCAGCAGCTTAAGGGCAGAACAGTTCTCTGGGGCCAACGTCCTGACTTTC. Translated: CASSLRAEQFSGANVLTF.

J is TRBJ2-5 and V is TRBV7-2; 14 nucleotides match TRBD2. V shed 3 bases and J 7 bases; nucleotides not matched to a gene: 4. In germline, CDR1 is SGHTA, CDR2 FQGNSA. This CDR3 spans 15 amino acids. CDR3 sequence reads: CASSFGTSGSMTQYF. Here the CDR3 DNA reads TGTGCCAGCAGCTTCGGGACTAGCGGGAGTATGACCCAGTACTTC.

This clone has only a few counts. The genes are TRBV6-4 and TRBJ1-2, with 7 bases aligning to TRBD1. With 6 bases clipped from V and 7 bases from J, the junction kept 11 bases outside the gene matches. CDR3 length: 14 residues. CDR1 and CDR2 from the germline V gene are MRHNA and SNTAGT. The CDR3 DNA sequence: TGTGCCAGCAGCGACCTTGCAGGGGGTGGTGGCTACACCTTC. Amino acids: CASSDLAGGGGYTF.

The chain couples TRBV10-2 to TRBJ2-3; D is unclear. With 6 bases removed from V and 4 bases from J, the gap between germline ends came to 5 bases. The CDR3 loop spans 11 amino acids. Germline loops: CDR1 WSHSY, CDR2 SAAADI. CDR3 nucleotides: TGCGCCAGCAGCCTTGCAGATACGCAGTATTTT. This translates into CASSLADTQYF.

This chain uses TRBV6-5 with TRBJ1-1; D gene unclear. The CDR3 sequence is 13 residues long. V was pared by 3 bases and J by 5 bases, with 10 bases between. Germline V gene data show CDR1 as MNHEY and CDR2 as SVGAGI. The CDR3 protein is CASSYHRRTEAFF. The CDR3 nucleotides read TGTGCCAGCAGTTATCACCGGAGGACTGAAGCTTTCTTT.

J is TRBJ2-3 and V is TRBV27; TRBD2 is a possible D gene (6 bases). The CDR3 covers 15 residues. Deletions cut 5 bases from V and 4 bases from J, with 16 bases between. Germline V gene sequence: CDR1 MNHEY, CDR2 SMNVEV (reference sequence). The CDR3 DNA reads as TGTGCCAGCAGTCCCGGGAGAGGGCGGCCAGATACGCAGTATTTT. It encodes CASSPGRGRPDTQYF.

V usage is TRBV5-4 and J usage is TRBJ2-3; TRBD2 matches at 8 bases. CDR1 and CDR2 from the germline V gene are SGHNT and YYREEE (reference sequence). V was pared by 4 bases and J by 1 base, with 8 bases of the junction left unmatched. The CDR3 is 16 residues long. The DNA of the CDR3 is TGTGCCAGCAGCACAGCCGGGACTAGAGGCACAGATACGCAGTATTTT. Protein sequence: CASSTAGTRGTDTQYF.

The chain recombines TRBV11-3 with TRBJ2-7, with 7 positions matching TRBD2. Trimming took 1 base from V and 0 from J; bases not matched to a gene: 3. This CDR3 is built from 15 residues. CDR1 is SGHNT, CDR2 YENEEA, per germline. CDR3: CASSLGGSSSYEQYF. CDR3 sequence (DNA): TGTGCCAGCAGCTTAGGCGGGAGTAGCTCCTACGAGCAGTACTTC.

V gene TRBV29-1 combines with J gene TRBJ1-1; the match to TRBD1 covers 8 bases. CDR1 is SQVTM and CDR2 is ANQGSEA in the germline V gene. V lost 8 bases to trimming and J lost 5 bases; unmatched junction nucleotides: 10. This CDR3 is 13 amino acids long. DNA of the CDR3: TGCAGCTTTAAACAGGGGGAGGGAACTGAAGCTTTCTTT. This encodes CSFKQGEGTEAFF.

This clone has only one observation. The chain employs TRBV27 and TRBJ2-2; 9 bases fit TRBD1. The germline gives CDR1 MNHEY, CDR2 SMNVEV (reference sequence). V gave up 6 bases and J gave up 6 bases; unmatched junction bases: 11. The CDR3 spans 16 residues. The CDR3 DNA follows: TGTGCCAGCAGAATCGGGGACAGGGCAGTGTCCGGGGAGCTGTTTTTT. As protein: CASRIGDRAVSGELFF.

The V gene is TRBV5-1, the J gene TRBJ2-1; TRBD2 agrees at 10 bases. V lost 5 bases, J lost 6 bases, and 11 bases stayed unmatched. The CDR3 totals 16 residues. CDR1 is SGHRS and CDR2 is YFSETQ in the germline V gene. The CDR3 spells CASRRSGGLAINEQFF. Here the CDR3 DNA reads TGCGCCAGCAGAAGATCAGGGGGACTAGCGATCAATGAGCAGTTCTTC.

The chain couples TRBV6-6 to TRBJ2-1; D possibly corresponds to TRBD2 (5 bases). Germline CDR1 and CDR2: MNHNY and SVGAGI (reference sequence). The germline V and J ends were trimmed by 2 bases and 2 bases, with 10 bases remaining between them. CDR3 size: 15 residues. The CDR3 bases are TGTGCCAGCAGTTACCACCGGGGTACCTACAATGAGCAGTTCTTC. This gives the protein CASSYHRGTYNEQFF.

The chain recombines TRBV5-4 with TRBJ1-1; 9 bases fit TRBD1. The germline gives CDR1 SGHNT, CDR2 YYREEE (reference sequence). This CDR3 region has 14 residues. V shed 4 bases and J 5 bases; nucleotides not matched to a gene: 6. The chain's CDR3 is CASSAGQGRTEAFF. As DNA, the CDR3 is TGTGCCAGCAGCGCGGGACAGGGAAGAACTGAAGCTTTCTTT.

This clone was detected once. This sequence joins TRBV5-1 and TRBJ1-1; D remains ambiguous. Trimming took 2 bases from V and 0 from J, leaving 8 bases between them. The CDR3 covers 14 residues. Germline V gene data show CDR1 as SGHRS and CDR2 as YFSETQ. The CDR3 sequence: CASSLFSMNTEAFF. CDR3 nucleotides: TGCGCCAGCAGCTTATTTAGCATGAACACTGAAGCTTTCTTT.